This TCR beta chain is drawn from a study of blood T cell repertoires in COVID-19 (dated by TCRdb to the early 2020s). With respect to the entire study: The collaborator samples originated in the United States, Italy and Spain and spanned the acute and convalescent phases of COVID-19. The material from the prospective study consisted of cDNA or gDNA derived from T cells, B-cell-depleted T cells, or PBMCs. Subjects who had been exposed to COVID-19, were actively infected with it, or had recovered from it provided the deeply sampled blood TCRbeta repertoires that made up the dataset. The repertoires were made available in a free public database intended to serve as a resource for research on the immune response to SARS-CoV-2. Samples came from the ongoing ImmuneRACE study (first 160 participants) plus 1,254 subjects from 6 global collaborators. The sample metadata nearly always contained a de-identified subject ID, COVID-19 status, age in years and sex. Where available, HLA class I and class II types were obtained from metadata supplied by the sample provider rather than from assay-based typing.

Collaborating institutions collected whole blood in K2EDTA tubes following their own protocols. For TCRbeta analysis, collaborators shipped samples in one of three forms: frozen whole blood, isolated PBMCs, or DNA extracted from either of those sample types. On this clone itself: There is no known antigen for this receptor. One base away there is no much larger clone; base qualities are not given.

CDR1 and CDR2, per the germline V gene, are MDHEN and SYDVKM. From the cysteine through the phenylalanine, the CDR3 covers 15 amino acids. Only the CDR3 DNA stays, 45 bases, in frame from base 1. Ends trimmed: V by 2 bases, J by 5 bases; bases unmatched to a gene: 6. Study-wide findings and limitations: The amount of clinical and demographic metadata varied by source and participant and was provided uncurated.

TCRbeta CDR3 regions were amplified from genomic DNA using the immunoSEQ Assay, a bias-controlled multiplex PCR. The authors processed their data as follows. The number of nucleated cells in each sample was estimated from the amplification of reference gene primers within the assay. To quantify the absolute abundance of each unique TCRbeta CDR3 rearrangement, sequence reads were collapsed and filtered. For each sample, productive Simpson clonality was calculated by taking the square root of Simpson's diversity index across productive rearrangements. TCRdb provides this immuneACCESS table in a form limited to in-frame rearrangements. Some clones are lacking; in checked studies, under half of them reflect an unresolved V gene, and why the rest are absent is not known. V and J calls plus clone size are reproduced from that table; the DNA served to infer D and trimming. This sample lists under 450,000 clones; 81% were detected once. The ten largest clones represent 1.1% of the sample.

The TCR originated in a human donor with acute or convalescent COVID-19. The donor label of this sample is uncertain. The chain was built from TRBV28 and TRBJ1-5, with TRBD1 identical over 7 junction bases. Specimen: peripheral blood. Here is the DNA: TGTGCCAGCAGTTTAGCAACAGGGGCCTATCAGCCCCAGCATTTT. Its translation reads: CASSLATGAYQPQHF.